This TCR beta chain was sequenced during a study of shared clonotypes between healthy human individuals. The germline V gene encodes CDR1 LNHNV and CDR2 YYDKDF (reference sequence). The CDR3 is 15 residues long. Trimming left V 0 bases short and J 9 bases short, with 17 bases between. Profiled with immunoSEQ multiplex PCR; TCRdb holds only in-frame clones, not every one. Counted here are approximately 2.1 million clones, approximately 93% occurring once; the ten biggest clones make up 0.39%. The sample taken for sequencing was naive CD4+ T cells from PBMCs. Subset reported: CD45RA+ positively selected. The sequence derives from a man aged 18 to 35 in good health. Some clones in this sample may be carry-over from other donors' samples. The chain couples TRBV15 to TRBJ1-2; D is possibly TRBD1 (5 bases). The CDR3 region is CATSRDRRQPPSYTF. In nucleotides, the CDR3 is TGTGCCACCAGCAGAGATCGACGACAGCCTCCGAGCTACACCTTC.